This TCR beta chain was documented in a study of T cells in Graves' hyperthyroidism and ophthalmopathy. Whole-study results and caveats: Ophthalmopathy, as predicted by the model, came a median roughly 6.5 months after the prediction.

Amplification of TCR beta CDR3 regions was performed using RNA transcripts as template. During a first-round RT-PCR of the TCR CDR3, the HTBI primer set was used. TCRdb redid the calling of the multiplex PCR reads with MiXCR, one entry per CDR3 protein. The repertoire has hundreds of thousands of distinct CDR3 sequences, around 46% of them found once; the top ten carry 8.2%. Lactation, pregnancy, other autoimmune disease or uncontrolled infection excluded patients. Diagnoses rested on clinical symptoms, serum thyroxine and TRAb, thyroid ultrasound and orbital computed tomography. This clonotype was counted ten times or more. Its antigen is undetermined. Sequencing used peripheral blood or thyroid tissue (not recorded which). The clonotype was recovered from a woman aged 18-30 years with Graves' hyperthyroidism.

CDR3: CASSERGGRAEAFF. The DNA of the CDR3 is TGTGCCAGCAGTGAAAGAGGGGGCAGGGCTGAAGCTTTCTTT. The V gene is TRBV25-1, the J gene TRBJ1-1; 7 positions match TRBD1. The CDR3 totals 14 residues. V trimming: 2 bases; J trimming: 6 bases; junction bases outside the gene matches: 6. The germline V gene encodes CDR1 MGHDK and CDR2 SYGVNS.